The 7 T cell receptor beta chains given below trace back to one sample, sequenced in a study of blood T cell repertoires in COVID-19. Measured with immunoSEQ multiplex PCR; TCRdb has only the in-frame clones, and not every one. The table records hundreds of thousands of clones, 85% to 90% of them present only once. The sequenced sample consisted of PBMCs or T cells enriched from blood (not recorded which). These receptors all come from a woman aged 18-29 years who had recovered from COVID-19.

The CDR3 loop reads CASSLGTSGGRNTGELFF. As DNA, the CDR3 is TGCGCCAGCAGCTTGGGGACTAGCGGGGGCCGGAACACCGGGGAGCTGTTTTTT. The chain uses TRBV5-1 and TRBJ2-2; 13 bases agree with TRBD2. The CDR3 extends over 18 amino acids. CDR1 and CDR2 (germline): SGHRS, YFSETQ. V lost 0 bases, J lost 1 base, and 3 bases stayed unmatched.

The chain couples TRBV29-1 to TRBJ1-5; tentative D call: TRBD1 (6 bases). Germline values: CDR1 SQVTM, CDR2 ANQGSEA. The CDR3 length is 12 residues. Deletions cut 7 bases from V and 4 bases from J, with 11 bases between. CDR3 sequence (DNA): TGCAGCGCTGCCGACAGGAATCAGCCCCAGCATTTT. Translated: CSAADRNQPQHF.

CDR3 bases: TGTGCCAGCAGCTTAGTTGTAGCGGGGGGGCGAGAGACCCAGTACTTC. Encoded protein: CASSLVVAGGRETQYF. The genes are TRBV7-8 and TRBJ2-5; 11 nucleotides match TRBD2. The CDR3 loop spans 16 amino acids. CDR1 is SGHVS, CDR2 FQNEAQ, per germline. J gave up 4 bases and V 1 base, and 5 bases lay outside the gene matches.

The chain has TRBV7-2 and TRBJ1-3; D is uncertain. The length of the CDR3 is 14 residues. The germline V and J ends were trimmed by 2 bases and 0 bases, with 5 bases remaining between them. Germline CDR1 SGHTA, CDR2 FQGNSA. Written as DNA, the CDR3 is TGTGCCAGCAGCTTAAGCCGCTCTGGAAACACCATATATTTT. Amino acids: CASSLSRSGNTIYF.

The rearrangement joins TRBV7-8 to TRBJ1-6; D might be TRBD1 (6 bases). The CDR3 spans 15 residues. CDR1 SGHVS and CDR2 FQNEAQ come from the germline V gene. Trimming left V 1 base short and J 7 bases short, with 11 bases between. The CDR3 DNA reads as TGTGCCAGCAGCTTAGTAGGGGGGGGGAATTCACCCCTCCACTTT. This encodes CASSLVGGGNSPLHF.

The CDR3 nucleotides read TGTGCCAGCAGCCGGGGGACAGGTCGAAGGGATCAGCCCCAGCATTTT. Protein product: CASSRGTGRRDQPQHF. This chain links TRBV3-1 (or the pseudogene TRBV3-2) with TRBJ1-5, with 8 bases lining up with TRBD1. Germline CDR1 is LGHDT and CDR2 is YNNKEL (reference sequence). V gave up 4 bases and J gave up 5 bases; unmatched junction bases: 10. The CDR3 totals 16 residues.

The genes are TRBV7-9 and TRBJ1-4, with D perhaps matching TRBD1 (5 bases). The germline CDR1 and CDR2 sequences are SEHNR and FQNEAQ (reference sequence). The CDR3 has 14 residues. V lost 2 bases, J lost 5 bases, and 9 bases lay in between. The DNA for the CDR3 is TGTGCCAGCAGCTTAAGGCAGGGAAATGAAAAACTGTTTTTT. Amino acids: CASSLRQGNEKLFF.